This T cell receptor (beta chain) was observed in a study of response to subunit inactivated influenza vaccine. Germline loops: CDR1 LGHNA, CDR2 YSLEER. Trimming stripped 0 bases from V and 3 bases from J, with 12 bases between. CDR3 size: 16 residues. TCRdb processed the RT-PCR reads anew with MiXCR; each CDR3 protein has one entry. The sample has approximately 230,000 distinct CDR3 sequences, 9.5% to 15% seen once; the top ten hold approximately 8.4%. In the case of this clonotype: Its target is unknown.

Findings and caveats of the study: That few new T cells are recruited by each seasonal influenza vaccination was the authors' suggestion.

The J gene is TRBJ2-1, the V gene TRBV4-3; D is perhaps TRBD2 (6 bases). This TCR derives from a man aged 45-60 years who received an inactivated influenza vaccine. Sequenced material: non-naive T cells sorted from PBMCs, taken 14 days before vaccination. CDR3 protein: CASSQDYREHYNEQFF. The CDR3 region has the DNA TGCGCCAGCAGCCAAGACTACCGGGAGCACTACAATGAGCAGTTCTTC.